These 27 T cell receptor beta chains originate from one sample sequenced in a study of blood T cells in healthy people across ages (dated by TCRdb to the mid-2010s). Library preparation used 5' RACE. TCRdb shows the sequencer as Illumina HiSeq 2500. The second PCR ran for about 7 to 11 cycles and used a J-beta primer mix along with a sample-barcoded 5' primer. The public reads were run again by TCRdb, first through fastp at Q25 and then through MiXCR, and only productive beta chains were kept. Rows matching on CDR3 protein sequence are summarized as one entry with the most common DNA and genes. Within this sample are under 850,000 distinct CDR3 sequences, with under 40% of them counted one time only. Around 13% of the sample goes to the ten largest clones. Sequencing used blood. The receptor source for this set is a man aged 18 to 29 in good health.

This chain uses TRBV10-3 with TRBJ1-5; 10 bases are a match to TRBD1. Unmatched junction bases numbered 9, after V lost 9 bases and J lost 4 bases. The CDR3 runs 15 residues. CDR1 and CDR2 from the germline V gene are ENHRY and SYGVKD. Written as DNA, the CDR3 is TGTGCCATTCAACCCGGGACAGGGGCAAATCAGCCCCAGCATTTT. Amino acids: CAIQPGTGANQPQHF.

This clonotype was seen more than once but under ten times. The CDR3: CSARDSLKGYGYTF. CDR3 nucleotides: TGCAGTGCTAGAGATTCCCTAAAGGGCTATGGCTACACCTTC. The chain has TRBV20-1 and TRBJ1-2; D is undetermined. Trimming stripped 0 bases from V and 4 bases from J, with 12 bases between. Germline V gene sequence: CDR1 DFQATT, CDR2 SNEGSKA (reference sequence). CDR3 size: 14 residues.

V and J are TRBV4-3 and TRBJ2-5, with 10 bases lining up with TRBD1. There are 14 residues in the CDR3. CDR1 and CDR2 from the germline V gene are LGHNA and YSLEER. Germline trimming cut 6 bases from V and 5 bases from J; bases unmatched to any gene: 6. This chain's CDR3 is CASSGTGVGETQYF. The CDR3 DNA is TGCGCCAGCAGTGGGACAGGGGTTGGGGAGACCCAGTACTTC.

The chain joins TRBV10-3 to TRBJ2-3; TRBD2 is a possible D gene (5 bases). CDR1 is ENHRY, CDR2 SYGVKD, per germline. The germline V and J ends were trimmed by 2 bases and 3 bases, with 12 bases remaining between them. This CDR3 is built from 15 residues. The CDR3 here is CAISEADGETDTQYF. The CDR3 coding sequence is TGTGCCATCAGTGAGGCAGACGGGGAAACAGATACGCAGTATTTT.

This clonotype appeared a few times. The rearrangement uses TRBV4-1 and TRBJ1-2, with unresolved D. This CDR3 spans 15 amino acids. Trimming took off 1 base at V and 2 bases at J, with 11 bases between the two ends. The germline V gene has CDR1 MGHRA and CDR2 YSYEKL. CDR3 nucleotide sequence: TGCGCCAGCAGCCAAGGAGGCAACGGAAACTATGGCTACACCTTC. It codes for CASSQGGNGNYGYTF.

As to this clonotype: One end of the junction is discordant with germline, which a read error may explain. The rearrangement uses TRBV6-4 and TRBJ1-2, with D unclear. Germline lookup yields CDR1 MRHNA and CDR2 SNTAGT. This CDR3 contains 14 residues. The CDR3 sequence: CAGSDSSGLDGYTF. The CDR3 DNA reads TGTGCCGGCAGTGACTCGTCTGGGTTGGATGGCTACACCTTC.

This clonotype was seen more than once but under ten times. This sequence joins TRBV10-3 and TRBJ2-3; 10 positions agree with TRBD1. This CDR3 comprises 12 residues. Germline CDR1 and CDR2: ENHRY and SYGVKD. V lost 8 bases and J lost 4; bases outside the gene matches: 0. For the CDR3, the DNA is TGTGCCATCGGGACAGGGGCAGATACGCAGTATTTT. As protein: CAIGTGADTQYF.

This clonotype was seen more than once but under ten times. CDR3 region: CSASRTGGGQPQHF. Written as DNA, the CDR3 is TGCAGTGCTAGCCGCACAGGGGGCGGGCAGCCCCAGCATTTT. This sequence joins TRBV20-1 and TRBJ1-5, with 9 bases that match TRBD1. The CDR3 runs 14 residues. Trimming cost V 3 bases and J 7 bases; bases outside gene matches: 7. Germline V gene lookup returns CDR1 DFQATT and CDR2 SNEGSKA (reference sequence).

The sample holds many counts of this clonotype. The rearrangement uses TRBV12-3 or TRBV12-4 and TRBJ2-3; 11 positions match TRBD2. With 5 bases clipped from V and 6 bases from J, the junction kept 13 bases outside the gene matches. The CDR3 covers 17 residues. The CDR3 sequence is CASSLIAGGHAADTQYF. CDR3 nucleotides: TGTGCCAGCAGTCTGATAGCGGGGGGGCACGCCGCTGATACGCAGTATTTT.

This clonotype occurred a few times. The chain carries TRBV29-1 and TRBJ1-1; 8 bases line up with TRBD1. The germline gives CDR1 SQVTM, CDR2 ANQGSEA. With 7 bases clipped from V and 1 base from J, the junction kept 11 bases outside the gene matches. This CDR3 region has 15 residues. For the CDR3, the DNA is TGCAGCGCTGGAGGTCAGGGACAGGCGAACACTGAAGCTTTCTTT. It encodes CSAGGQGQANTEAFF. Filled out from reference TRBV29-1 and TRBJ1-1, the complete variable domain reads SAVISQKPSRDICQRGTSLTIQCQVDSQVTMMFWYRQQPGQSLTLIATANQGSEATYESGFVIDKFPISRPNLTFSTLTVSNMSPEDSSIYLCSAGGQGQANTEAFFGQGTRLTVV.

This clonotype was counted many times. V is TRBV29-1 and J is TRBJ2-3; 7 nucleotides agree with TRBD2. The V and J ends lost 7 bases and 2 bases, in that order; junction bases with no gene match: 9. The CDR3 loop spans 14 amino acids. Germline lookup yields CDR1 SQVTM and CDR2 ANQGSEA. The DNA for the CDR3 is TGCAGCGCTCGTATACTAGCGTTCACAGATACGCAGTATTTT. As protein: CSARILAFTDTQYF.

The chain combines TRBV7-2 with TRBJ2-7; 11 nucleotides agree with TRBD2. V was clipped by 1 base and J by 8 bases; unmatched bases: 4. This CDR3 is 14 amino acids long. Germline V gene data show CDR1 as SGHTA and CDR2 as FQGNSA. The chain's CDR3 is CASSLGGTSGKQYF. The CDR3 nucleotides read TGTGCCAGCAGCTTAGGTGGGACTAGCGGTAAGCAGTACTTC.

This clonotype was counted only a few times. A single base separates this from a much larger clone, so it may be a read error. The chain is built from TRBV10-3 and TRBJ2-1; 8 nucleotides match TRBD2. In germline, CDR1 is ENHRY, CDR2 SYGVKD. The CDR3 consists of 11 residues. CDR3: CASSNSGDTFF. CDR3 nucleotide sequence: TGTGCCAGCAGTAATAGCGGGGATACGTTCTTC.

With regard to this clonotype: Mismatch with germline at one junction end may stem from a read error. The rearrangement joins TRBV27 to TRBJ2-7; no firm D call. The CDR3 is 13 amino acids. Germline V gene sequence: CDR1 MNHEY, CDR2 SMNVEV (reference sequence). The CDR3 is CVSSFSGSYEQYF. The DNA of the CDR3 is TGTGTCAGCAGTTTTTCAGGCTCCTACGAGCAGTACTTC.

This clonotype occurred a few times. This chain links TRBV12-3 or TRBV12-4 with TRBJ1-5; D unresolved. This CDR3 region has 14 residues. Trimming took 3 bases from V and 4 from J, leaving 10 bases between them. The CDR3 spells CASSFLLTNQPQHF. In nucleotides, the CDR3 is TGTGCCAGCAGTTTCCTCCTGACTAATCAGCCCCAGCATTTT.

This clonotype appeared many times. This rearrangement joins TRBV12-3 or TRBV12-4 to TRBJ2-4; no clear D. There are 14 residues in the CDR3. V was trimmed by 4 bases and J by 5 bases, leaving 12 bases between them. The chain's CDR3 is CASSSLTGQNIQYF. CDR3 DNA sequence: TGTGCCAGCAGTTCGCTGACGGGCCAAAACATTCAGTACTTC.

The table lists this clonotype with a count of one. The chain couples TRBV7-2 to TRBJ2-2; D assignment may be TRBD1 or TRBD2 (7 bases each). Germline V gene sequence: CDR1 SGHTA, CDR2 FQGNSA. V shed 2 bases and J shed 7 bases, with 14 bases lying between them. This CDR3 comprises 15 residues. CDR3 coding DNA: TGTGCCAGCAGCTTACAGGGGGGGGTAGGCGGGGAGCTGTTTTTT. Translating gives CASSLQGGVGGELFF.

The genes are TRBV5-1 and TRBJ1-1, with D maybe TRBD1 (5 bases). The germline V and J ends were trimmed by 1 base and 3 bases, with 13 bases remaining between them. The CDR3 runs 15 residues. Per the germline V gene, CDR1 is SGHRS and CDR2 is YFSETQ. This chain's CDR3 is CASSLRGSGYTEAFF. In DNA form, the CDR3 reads TGCGCCAGCAGCTTGAGGGGTAGCGGTTACACTGAAGCTTTCTTT. Filled out from reference TRBV5-1 and TRBJ1-1, the complete variable domain reads KAGVTQTPRYLIKTRGQQVTLSCSPISGHRSVSWYQQTPGQGLQFLFEYFSETQRNKGNFPGRFSGRQFSNSRSEMNVSTLELGDSALYLCASSLRGSGYTEAFFGQGTRLTVV.

This sequence joins TRBV12-3 or TRBV12-4 and TRBJ2-7, with D perhaps TRBD1 (5 bases). Trimming shortened V by 6 bases and J by 7 bases, and 16 bases separated the two germline ends. The CDR3 totals 13 residues. CDR3 in amino acids: CASRPTAYNEQYF. CDR3 coding DNA: TGTGCCAGCAGGCCGACAGCCTACAATGAGCAGTACTTC.

The chain couples TRBV6-6 to TRBJ1-1; maybe TRBD1 (6 bases). The V end was cut by 2 bases, the J end by 10 bases, with 11 bases between. Per germline, CDR1 MNHNY and CDR2 SVGAGI (reference sequence). The CDR3 sequence is 12 residues long. DNA of the CDR3: TGTGCCAGCAGTTACGCGCCGGGGGCAGCTTTCTTT. As protein: CASSYAPGAAFF.

This clonotype was observed many times. The chain joins TRBV20-1 to TRBJ2-7, with TRBD1 as a possible D gene (5 bases). Germline V gene sequence: CDR1 DFQATT, CDR2 SNEGSKA (reference sequence). The CDR3 is 12 residues long. V dropped 2 bases and J dropped 6 bases, with 11 bases sitting between them. The chain's CDR3 is CSARPDSPEQYF. CDR3 nucleotides: TGCAGTGCTAGACCAGACAGCCCCGAGCAGTACTTC.

This clonotype was seen ten or more times. The chain has TRBV5-5 and TRBJ2-7, with D maybe TRBD2 (6 bases). Germline loops: CDR1 SGHKS, CDR2 YYEKEE (reference sequence). Trimming removed 1 base from V and 4 bases from J, with 18 bases in between. The CDR3 loop spans 16 amino acids. The DNA for the CDR3 is TGTGCCAGCAGCTTGACCCCGACGGAGGGTAGATACGAGCAGTACTTC. Amino acids: CASSLTPTEGRYEQYF.

This clonotype has a count of ten or more. The genes are TRBV5-6 and TRBJ2-1, with TRBD2 matching 7 bases. Germline V gene lookup returns CDR1 SGHDT and CDR2 YYEEEE. This CDR3 region has 14 residues. Losses at the gene ends were 2 bases for V and 5 bases for J; bases not matched to a gene: 4. CDR3 sequence (DNA): TGTGCCAGCAGCTTAGCGGGAATTAACAATGAGCAGTTCTTC. This encodes CASSLAGINNEQFF.

V is TRBV12-5 and J is TRBJ2-1, with 7 bases fitting TRBD1. Germline values: CDR1 LGHNT, CDR2 FRNRAP. The length of the CDR3 is 16 residues. The ends lost 0 bases at V and 7 bases at J; junction bases unmatched: 9. The CDR3 loop is CASGLVLSGGENEQFF. CDR3 in DNA: TGTGCTAGTGGTTTGGTACTCTCAGGGGGAGAGAATGAGCAGTTCTTC. Full variable domain (missing parts from reference TRBV12-5 and TRBJ2-1): DARVTQTPRHKVTEMGQEVTMRCQPILGHNTVFWYRQTMMQGLELLAYFRNRAPLDDSGMPKDRFSAEMPDATLATLKIQPSEPRDSAVYFCASGLVLSGGENEQFFGPGTRLTVL.

The CDR3 loop reads CASSAGQGADAFF. DNA of the CDR3: TGTGCCAGCAGTGCTGGACAGGGGGCAGATGCTTTCTTT. The chain uses TRBV6-6 and TRBJ1-1; TRBD1 matches at 11 bases. Germline-derived CDR1 and CDR2 are MNHNY and SVGAGI (reference sequence). There are 13 residues in the CDR3. V gave up 5 bases and J gave up 11 bases; unmatched junction bases: 7.

This clonotype was detected a few times. The gene calls are TRBV29-1 and TRBJ1-2, with D possibly TRBD1 on 6 matching bases. This CDR3 has 12 amino acids. The V and J ends lost 6 bases and 8 bases respectively, with 16 bases between them. Looked up from germline, CDR1 is SQVTM and CDR2 is ANQGSEA. The CDR3 coding sequence is TGCAGCGTCCCAGGGCCAGGGACAGGCTACACCTTC. This translates into CSVPGPGTGYTF. The full variable domain, its missing parts supplied by reference TRBV29-1 and TRBJ1-2, is SAVISQKPSRDICQRGTSLTIQCQVDSQVTMMFWYRQQPGQSLTLIATANQGSEATYESGFVIDKFPISRPNLTFSTLTVSNMSPEDSSIYLCSVPGPGTGYTFGSGTRLTVV.

This clonotype was recorded at least ten times. The chain employs TRBV4-3 and TRBJ2-3; D remains unclear. V lost 0 bases and J lost 3, with 10 bases in between. The germline V gene has CDR1 LGHNA and CDR2 YSLEER. The CDR3 has 15 amino acids. This CDR3 is CASSQDGASTDTQYF. The DNA of the CDR3 is TGCGCCAGCAGCCAAGATGGCGCGAGTACAGATACGCAGTATTTT.